The rows below give T cell receptor beta chains drawn from one sample of a study of T cell changes during pregnancy in multiple sclerosis. The method was immunoSEQ multiplex PCR; TCRdb's version includes in-frame clones alone and lacks a portion of them. The sample contains some 85,000 clones, about 94% of which appear only once. The material was peripheral blood, obtained in the third trimester of pregnancy. These receptors were collected from a female donor with multiple sclerosis, enrolled in a pregnancy study. The CDR3 runs from the conserved cysteine through the conserved F or W. D genes are given only for firm matches. A row's size may be missing; if present it is once, few, many or a size class.

v_call	clone_size	j_call	d_call	cdr3_nt	cdr3_aa
TRBV30	few	TRBJ1-1	NA	TGTGCCTGGAGTAGAGACGGACTTACTGAAGCTTTCTTT	CAWSRDGLTEAFF
TRBV4-3	NA	TRBJ2-7	NA	TGCGCCAGCAGCCCCAGTAGCGGCGGACCCTACGAGCAGTACTTC	CASSPSSGGPYEQYF
TRBV7-3	NA	TRBJ2-5	NA	TGTGCCAGCAGCTTAATGGGAGGGGGGCAAGAGACCCAGTACTTC	CASSLMGGGQETQYF
TRBV2	NA	TRBJ2-7	NA	TGTGCCAGCACCGAAACAGGGAACGAGCAGTACTTC	CASTETGNEQYF
TRBV6-1	NA	TRBJ2-5	TRBD1	TGTGCCAGCAGTGAAGGGGGACAGTCTTACCAAGAGACCCAGTACTTC	CASSEGGQSYQETQYF
TRBV6-1	NA	TRBJ1-2	NA	TGTGCCAGCAGTGAAGGACCCGGGGTGGGCTATGGCTACACCTTC	CASSEGPGVGYGYTF
TRBV27	few	TRBJ1-5	TRBD1	TGTGCCAGGCGGACAGGGGAAGGTCAGCCCCAGCATTTT	CARRTGEGQPQHF
TRBV29-1	NA	TRBJ2-7	TRBD2	TGCAGCGTTGTACAAGCGGGAGTCTACGAGCAGTACTTC	CSVVQAGVYEQYF
TRBV5-1	NA	TRBJ2-5	TRBD1	TGCGCCAGCAGCTACCTCGGACAGGGAAGAGAGACCCAGTACTTC	CASSYLGQGRETQYF
TRBV19	NA	TRBJ1-2	TRBD1	TGTGCCAGTACCAATACAGGGGGAGGAATCTCTGGCTACACCTTC	CASTNTGGGISGYTF
TRBV15	NA	TRBJ1-5	NA	TGTGCCACCAGCGAGGCCTGGCAGCCCCAGCATTTT	CATSEAWQPQHF
TRBV4-2	NA	TRBJ1-1	TRBD1	TGTGCCAGCAGTTTAGGGACAGCGAACACTGAAGCTTTCTTT	CASSLGTANTEAFF
TRBV27	NA	TRBJ2-7	NA	TGTGCCAGCAGTTTAGGCGGCAGGGGAATAGTTGAGCAGTACTTC	CASSLGGRGIVEQYF
TRBV28	NA	TRBJ2-1	NA	TGTGCCAGCAGTTTTGAGTACAATGAGCAGTTCTTC	CASSFEYNEQFF
TRBV6-5	NA	TRBJ2-1	TRBD2	TGTGCCAGCAGTTACTCGTTGACCGGGGGAGGGAATGAGCAGTTCTTC	CASSYSLTGGGNEQFF
TRBV28	NA	TRBJ2-5	TRBD2	TGTGCCAGCAGTTTTTTGGGGCGGGGGGAGACCCAGTACTTC	CASSFLGRGETQYF
TRBV29-1	once	TRBJ2-7	TRBD1	TGCAGCGTCGGGGCTCTGACAGGGGCTTCCTACGAGCAGTACTTC	CSVGALTGASYEQYF
TRBV27	NA	TRBJ2-7	TRBD1	TGTGCCAGCAGTCCGGGACAGGGTCCCTACGAGCAGTACTTC	CASSPGQGPYEQYF
TRBV7-9	NA	TRBJ2-1	TRBD2	TGTGCCAGCAGCTCCGGGACTAGCGGGAGGGTCAATGAGCAGTTCTTC	CASSSGTSGRVNEQFF
TRBV27	NA	TRBJ2-5	NA	TGTGCCAGCAGTTTGAGGGAGGGGGTAGAGACCCAGTACTTC	CASSLREGVETQYF
TRBV6-1	NA	TRBJ2-5	NA	TGTGCCAGCAGCGTATCTAGCGCGACCCAGTACTTC	CASSVSSATQYF
TRBV27	NA	TRBJ2-1	NA	TGTGCCAGCAGTCCCCCAGCGGGCGGCTCCTACAATGAGCAGTTCTTC	CASSPPAGGSYNEQFF
TRBV19	NA	TRBJ1-5	NA	TGTGCCAGTAGTATCGCGGGTCATAGCAATCAGCCCCAGCATTTT	CASSIAGHSNQPQHF
TRBV6-5	NA	TRBJ1-2	TRBD1	TGTGCCAGCAGTCAAACGGGGGACAGCTACTATGGCTACACCTTC	CASSQTGDSYYGYTF
TRBV5-1	NA	TRBJ2-1	NA	TGCGCCAGCAGCATGAGGGAGTCCTACAATGAGCAGTTCTTC	CASSMRESYNEQFF
TRBV25-1	NA	TRBJ2-5	TRBD1	TGTGCCAGCGACAGGGGAGAGGAGACCCAGTACTTC	CASDRGEETQYF
TRBV19	NA	TRBJ2-7	NA	TGTGCCAGTAGTATAGCAGCAGGGAGGGAGCAGTACTTC	CASSIAAGREQYF
TRBV7-7	NA	TRBJ2-3	TRBD2	TGTGCCAGCAGCTTAGGGCTAGCGGACCCAGATACGCAGTATTTT	CASSLGLADPDTQYF
TRBV5-1	NA	TRBJ1-3	TRBD1	TGCGCCAGCAGCCCCGGGACAGGAGCGGTGGGTCTGATCTCTGGAAACACCATATATTTT	CASSPGTGAVGLISGNTIYF
TRBV27	NA	TRBJ2-7	TRBD1	TGTGCCAGCAGTTTAACCGGACAGGGCTACGAGCAGTACTTC	CASSLTGQGYEQYF
TRBV30	NA	TRBJ1-2	TRBD1	TGTGCCTGGAGTCCGGGCAGGGGGTCCTATGGCTACACCTTC	CAWSPGRGSYGYTF
TRBV5-1	NA	TRBJ1-3	NA	TGCGCCAGCAGCTTGTCTATTGACAGTGTCTCTGGAAACACCATATATTTT	CASSLSIDSVSGNTIYF
TRBV6-6	NA	TRBJ2-7	TRBD2	TGTGCCAGCAGTTACTCCCCTAGCGGTCTTGGCTACGAGCAGTACTTC	CASSYSPSGLGYEQYF
TRBV13	NA	TRBJ1-1	NA	TGTGCCAGCAGCCCGATGGGAGGCATGAACACTGAAGCTTTCTTT	CASSPMGGMNTEAFF
TRBV5-1	once	TRBJ2-5	NA	TGCGCCAGCAGCTTGACAGGGTCGGGGGAGACCCAGTACTTC	CASSLTGSGETQYF
TRBV7-9	NA	TRBJ2-7	NA	TGTGCCAGCAGCTTATCTGGAGACTACGAGCAGTACTTC	CASSLSGDYEQYF
TRBV7-9	NA	TRBJ1-4	TRBD1	TGTGCCAGCAGCCCGACAGGGGGCGAGGGTGAAAAACTGTTTTTT	CASSPTGGEGEKLFF
TRBV27	NA	TRBJ2-3	TRBD1	TGTGCCAGCATGGGACAGGGCACAGATACGCAGTATTTT	CASMGQGTDTQYF
TRBV18	NA	TRBJ1-1	TRBD1	TGTGCCAGCTCACCCTCCGGGACAGGGTACACTGAAGCTTTCTTT	CASSPSGTGYTEAFF
TRBV15	NA	TRBJ2-1	TRBD1	TGTGCCACCAGCAGAAAACGACAGGGCGAGCAGTTCTTC	CATSRKRQGEQFF
TRBV28	NA	TRBJ1-5	TRBD1	TGTGCCAGCAGTCCCCCGCCGGGACAGGGGGCCAATCAGCCCCAGCATTTT	CASSPPPGQGANQPQHF
TRBV6-8	once	TRBJ2-4	TRBD2	TGTGCCAGCAGTTACCCCATGACTAGCGGGAGGAGAAACATTCAGTACTTC	CASSYPMTSGRRNIQYF
TRBV5-1	NA	TRBJ2-7	TRBD2	TGCGCCAGCAGCGAACCGACTAGCCTGAACTACGAGCAGTACTTC	CASSEPTSLNYEQYF
TRBV5-6	NA	TRBJ2-5	NA	TGTGCCAGCAGCCCAACTCAGGACTACCGCCAAGAGACCCAGTACTTC	CASSPTQDYRQETQYF
TRBV5-4	NA	TRBJ2-2	NA	TGTGCCAGCAGCCCGGACGGGGGTGGGGAGCTGTTTTTT	CASSPDGGGELFF
TRBV28	NA	TRBJ1-2	TRBD1	TGTGCCAGCAGTTTGCAGGGGGTTTATGGCTACACCTTC	CASSLQGVYGYTF
TRBV9	NA	TRBJ1-1	NA	TGTGCCAGCAGCGAGCGTGTAAACACTGAAGCTTTCTTT	CASSERVNTEAFF
TRBV6-6	NA	TRBJ2-7	TRBD2	TGTGCCAGCACTAGCGGGGGAGCGGGCTCCTACGAGCAGTACTTC	CASTSGGAGSYEQYF
TRBV7-8	NA	TRBJ2-7	TRBD1	TGTGCCAGCAGCTGGGACAGGGGATACGAGCAGTACTTC	CASSWDRGYEQYF
TRBV11-1	NA	TRBJ2-2	TRBD2	TGTGCCAGCAGCCCCACTAGCGGGGGTTACACCGGGGAGCTGTTTTTT	CASSPTSGGYTGELFF
TRBV6-5	NA	TRBJ2-7	NA	TGTGCCAGCAGTTACCGGACAGCGGGGAGGTCCAACGAGCAGTACTTC	CASSYRTAGRSNEQYF
TRBV7-2	NA	TRBJ2-7	TRBD2	TGTGCCAGCAGCTTAGGGCCTAGCGGGATCATCTACGAGCAGTACTTC	CASSLGPSGIIYEQYF
TRBV5-1	NA	TRBJ1-4	NA	TGCGCCAGCAGCTTGGGAGCTAATGAAAAACTGTTTTTT	CASSLGANEKLFF
TRBV2	NA	TRBJ2-7	TRBD1	TGTGCCGTCCGGGACAGGGTCTACGAGCAGTACTTC	CAVRDRVYEQYF
TRBV7-9	NA	TRBJ2-7	TRBD1	TGTGCCAGCAGCTTACCGCACGAAGGACAGGGGGGTGACGAGCAGTACTTC	CASSLPHEGQGGDEQYF
TRBV21-1	NA	TRBJ1-5	NA	TGTGCCAGCAGCAAAGTAGGCGGGTCGGGTCAGCCCCAGCATTTT	CASSKVGGSGQPQHF
TRBV9	NA	TRBJ2-7	TRBD2	TGTGCCAGCAGCGTAAATAGCGGGAGCCCCTACGAGCAGTACTTC	CASSVNSGSPYEQYF
TRBV27	NA	TRBJ1-2	NA	TGTGCCAGCAGTTATGGGGCCAGCTCGTCTGGGGGCTACACCTTC	CASSYGASSSGGYTF
TRBV6-6	NA	TRBJ1-1	NA	TGTGCCAGCACCCTCATCCCCCAGAGGAGCACTGAAGCTTTCTTT	CASTLIPQRSTEAFF
TRBV2	NA	TRBJ2-1	NA	TGTGCCAGCGGGGTTTGGCGGGAACCGAACAATGAGCAGTTCTTC	CASGVWREPNNEQFF